This is a list of T cell receptor beta chains from one sample in a study of blood T cell repertoires in COVID-19. TCRdb's copy holds only in-frame clones and misses some; the assay was immunoSEQ multiplex PCR. The profile shows approximately 140,000 clones, about nine tenths of them singletons. The sample was peripheral blood. The receptors come from an elderly man with acute or convalescent COVID-19. Each CDR3 is given with its conserved first and last residue. Each record gives: CDR3 DNA, CDR3 protein, J gene, clone size, V gene, D gene. D genes are given only for firm matches. The size entry is marked missing in some rows and otherwise reads once, few, many or a size class.

CDR3nt: TGTGCCAGCAGATTACAGGGGAGCTCCTACAATGAGCAGTTCTTC
CDR3aa: CASRLQGSSYNEQFF
j_gene: TRBJ2-1
abundance: -
v_gene: TRBV28
d_gene: TRBD1

CDR3nt: TGTGCCAGCAGCAACCCGGGTGTGGTAGGCGAGCAGTACTTC
CDR3aa: CASSNPGVVGEQYF
j_gene: TRBJ2-7
abundance: -
v_gene: TRBV7-2
d_gene: -

CDR3nt: TGTGCCAGCAGCCAAGCGGGAGTCTCCTACAATGAGCAGTTCTTC
CDR3aa: CASSQAGVSYNEQFF
j_gene: TRBJ2-1
abundance: -
v_gene: TRBV7-2
d_gene: TRBD2

CDR3nt: TGTGCCAGCAGCTTTACAGGGGGTCGGTCGGCTGAAGCTTTCTTT
CDR3aa: CASSFTGGRSAEAFF
j_gene: TRBJ1-1
abundance: -
v_gene: TRBV11-2
d_gene: TRBD1

CDR3nt: TGTGCCAGCAGGTCGATGGGACTAGTGCCCTACAATGAGCAGTTCTTC
CDR3aa: CASRSMGLVPYNEQFF
j_gene: TRBJ2-1
abundance: -
v_gene: TRBV28
d_gene: TRBD2

CDR3nt: TGTGCCAGTAGTTTCGGATGGGACAGGGGAAGGAACACTGAAGCTTTCTTT
CDR3aa: CASSFGWDRGRNTEAFF
j_gene: TRBJ1-1
abundance: -
v_gene: TRBV19
d_gene: TRBD1

CDR3nt: TGTGCCACTTCCCCGGGACAGTTAATCTATGGCTACACCTTC
CDR3aa: CATSPGQLIYGYTF
j_gene: TRBJ1-2
abundance: -
v_gene: TRBV28
d_gene: TRBD1

CDR3nt: TGTGCCAGCAGTCCGGGTGGCGGGAGATCCTACGAGCAGTACTTC
CDR3aa: CASSPGGGRSYEQYF
j_gene: TRBJ2-7
abundance: once
v_gene: TRBV3-1/TRBV3-2
d_gene: TRBD2

CDR3nt: TGTGCCAGCAGTTTATCCATGTTTGCTTTCTTT
CDR3aa: CASSLSMFAFF
j_gene: TRBJ1-1
abundance: once
v_gene: TRBV12-3/TRBV12-4
d_gene: -

CDR3nt: TGTGCCAGCAGTTACGCGGGGAGTTATGGCTACACCTTC
CDR3aa: CASSYAGSYGYTF
j_gene: TRBJ1-2
abundance: -
v_gene: TRBV6-5
d_gene: -

CDR3nt: TGTGCCAGCAGTCTTATACAGGGAACCTACAATGAGCAGTTCTTC
CDR3aa: CASSLIQGTYNEQFF
j_gene: TRBJ2-1
abundance: -
v_gene: TRBV27
d_gene: -

CDR3nt: TGTGCCAGCAGTAGGGGGCGAGGCGGGGAGCTGTTTTTT
CDR3aa: CASSRGRGGELFF
j_gene: TRBJ2-2
abundance: once
v_gene: TRBV25-1
d_gene: TRBD1

CDR3nt: TGTGCCAGCAGCACCAGGGCTGGTGAAAAACTGTTTTTT
CDR3aa: CASSTRAGEKLFF
j_gene: TRBJ1-4
abundance: -
v_gene: TRBV7-9
d_gene: -

CDR3nt: TGTGCCAGTAGCCCCTCGGGCGGGAGGAATGAGCAGTTCTTC
CDR3aa: CASSPSGGRNEQFF
j_gene: TRBJ2-1
abundance: -
v_gene: TRBV19
d_gene: TRBD2

CDR3nt: TGTGCCAGCAGCAAGACGACAGGCGATCAGCCCCAGCATTTT
CDR3aa: CASSKTTGDQPQHF
j_gene: TRBJ1-5
abundance: -
v_gene: TRBV7-9
d_gene: -

CDR3nt: TGTGCCAGCAGTGACCCAGCGACTAGCACAGATACGCAGTATTTT
CDR3aa: CASSDPATSTDTQYF
j_gene: TRBJ2-3
abundance: -
v_gene: TRBV2
d_gene: -

CDR3nt: TGCGCCAGCAGCTTGGCCCCAGGGATCGACTCACCCCTCCACTTT
CDR3aa: CASSLAPGIDSPLHF
j_gene: TRBJ1-6
abundance: -
v_gene: TRBV5-1
d_gene: -

CDR3nt: TGCAGCGTTGTCCTCCTCCCCTACGAGCAGTACTTC
CDR3aa: CSVVLLPYEQYF
j_gene: TRBJ2-7
abundance: -
v_gene: TRBV29-1
d_gene: -

CDR3nt: TGCGCCAGCAGCTTGGTTCTAGCGGGGGTTTCAGATACGCAGTATTTT
CDR3aa: CASSLVLAGVSDTQYF
j_gene: TRBJ2-3
abundance: -
v_gene: TRBV5-1
d_gene: TRBD2

CDR3nt: TGTGCCAGCAGCTTCCGCCTAGCGGGGGCGAGGGGCATTCAGTACTTC
CDR3aa: CASSFRLAGARGIQYF
j_gene: TRBJ2-4
abundance: -
v_gene: TRBV5-6
d_gene: TRBD2

CDR3nt: TGTGCCAGCTCACCCGAAGACAGGGAGGCTGAAGCTTTCTTT
CDR3aa: CASSPEDREAEAFF
j_gene: TRBJ1-1
abundance: -
v_gene: TRBV18
d_gene: TRBD1

CDR3nt: TGTGCCAGCATGAGGGGGACCAGCACAGATACGCAGTATTTT
CDR3aa: CASMRGTSTDTQYF
j_gene: TRBJ2-3
abundance: -
v_gene: TRBV28
d_gene: -

CDR3nt: TGTGCCAGCTCACCGGGGGCTTTGGACCACAATGAGCAGTTCTTC
CDR3aa: CASSPGALDHNEQFF
j_gene: TRBJ2-1
abundance: -
v_gene: TRBV18
d_gene: -

CDR3nt: TGTGCCAGTAGCGTAACAGGGGGCTACACTAATGAAAAACTGTTTTTT
CDR3aa: CASSVTGGYTNEKLFF
j_gene: TRBJ1-4
abundance: -
v_gene: TRBV19
d_gene: TRBD1

CDR3nt: TGTGCCAGCAGCTACGGCCCGGGTCCCTACGAGCAGTACTTC
CDR3aa: CASSYGPGPYEQYF
j_gene: TRBJ2-7
abundance: -
v_gene: TRBV7-8
d_gene: -

CDR3nt: TGCGCCAGCAGCTTGGAGGGGTTAAACAATCAGCCCCAGCATTTT
CDR3aa: CASSLEGLNNQPQHF
j_gene: TRBJ1-5
abundance: -
v_gene: TRBV5-1
d_gene: -

CDR3nt: TGTGCCAGCAGCTTGGGACTAGCGGGGGGTCAGGAGACCCAGTACTTC
CDR3aa: CASSLGLAGGQETQYF
j_gene: TRBJ2-5
abundance: -
v_gene: TRBV5-4
d_gene: TRBD2

CDR3nt: TGTGCCACCAGTGATTTAGGTATCTACCCAGCGGGTGATGAAAAACTGTTTTTT
CDR3aa: CATSDLGIYPAGDEKLFF
j_gene: TRBJ1-4
abundance: -
v_gene: TRBV24-1
d_gene: -

CDR3nt: TGCGCCAGCAGCTTGTTGTACGGAGAAACGAACACTGAAGCTTTCTTT
CDR3aa: CASSLLYGETNTEAFF
j_gene: TRBJ1-1
abundance: -
v_gene: TRBV5-1
d_gene: -

CDR3nt: TGTGCCAGCAGTACCCCTGGACTAGCGGGGGGTTCCTTCTTC
CDR3aa: CASSTPGLAGGSFF
j_gene: TRBJ2-1
abundance: -
v_gene: TRBV6-5
d_gene: TRBD2

CDR3nt: TGCAGCGTGGTTAATCAGGGGTTCGGGTACGAGCAGTACTTC
CDR3aa: CSVVNQGFGYEQYF
j_gene: TRBJ2-7
abundance: -
v_gene: TRBV29-1
d_gene: -

CDR3nt: TGTGCCAGCAGTCGGGACAGTTCGAACACTGAAGCTTTCTTT
CDR3aa: CASSRDSSNTEAFF
j_gene: TRBJ1-1
abundance: -
v_gene: TRBV6-5
d_gene: TRBD1

CDR3nt: TGTGCCAGCGGACGCAGGGGTTATCAGCCCCAGCATTTT
CDR3aa: CASGRRGYQPQHF
j_gene: TRBJ1-5
abundance: -
v_gene: TRBV7-2
d_gene: -

CDR3nt: TGTGCCAGTAGTAACCAGGGCAATCAGCCCCAGCATTTT
CDR3aa: CASSNQGNQPQHF
j_gene: TRBJ1-5
abundance: -
v_gene: TRBV19
d_gene: -

CDR3nt: TGTGCCAGCAGCTTAGTTAGGGGGCAGTACCCTGAAGCTTTCTTT
CDR3aa: CASSLVRGQYPEAFF
j_gene: TRBJ1-1
abundance: -
v_gene: TRBV7-2
d_gene: TRBD1

CDR3nt: TGTGCCAGCAGTTTGTGGACAGGGATAGCTAACTATGGCTACACCTTC
CDR3aa: CASSLWTGIANYGYTF
j_gene: TRBJ1-2
abundance: -
v_gene: TRBV28
d_gene: TRBD1

CDR3nt: TGTGCCAGCAGACCGACAGCCACGCGGACTGAAGCTTTCTTT
CDR3aa: CASRPTATRTEAFF
j_gene: TRBJ1-1
abundance: -
v_gene: TRBV6-5
d_gene: -

CDR3nt: TGTGCCAGCAGCGAGGGGACAGTCCACACTGAAGCTTTCTTT
CDR3aa: CASSEGTVHTEAFF
j_gene: TRBJ1-1
abundance: -
v_gene: TRBV9
d_gene: TRBD1

CDR3nt: TGTGCCACCAGCAGATCTTCACCGGGACTAGCGGGTTCCTACGAGCAGTACTTC
CDR3aa: CATSRSSPGLAGSYEQYF
j_gene: TRBJ2-7
abundance: -
v_gene: TRBV15
d_gene: TRBD2

CDR3nt: TGTGCCAGTAGTATAGAGGGAGGGCGGGGGCCCCAGCATTTT
CDR3aa: CASSIEGGRGPQHF
j_gene: TRBJ1-5
abundance: -
v_gene: TRBV19
d_gene: -

CDR3nt: TGTGCCAGCAGTGAAGGGAGATTGGCCGGGGAGCTGTTTTTT
CDR3aa: CASSEGRLAGELFF
j_gene: TRBJ2-2
abundance: -
v_gene: TRBV2
d_gene: -

CDR3nt: TGTGCCTGGAGTTTCGAAAACATTCAGTACTTC
CDR3aa: CAWSFENIQYF
j_gene: TRBJ2-4
abundance: -
v_gene: TRBV30
d_gene: -

CDR3nt: TGCGCCAGCAGTGCCGGGGGGATCCAAGAGACCCAGTACTTC
CDR3aa: CASSAGGIQETQYF
j_gene: TRBJ2-5
abundance: -
v_gene: TRBV5-1
d_gene: TRBD2

CDR3nt: TGTGCCAGCTCACCCTCCAGTAACAATGAGCAGTTCTTC
CDR3aa: CASSPSSNNEQFF
j_gene: TRBJ2-1
abundance: -
v_gene: TRBV18
d_gene: -

CDR3nt: TGCAGTGCTAGTTTACAGGGGGGGAGTGAGCAGTTCTTC
CDR3aa: CSASLQGGSEQFF
j_gene: TRBJ2-1
abundance: -
v_gene: TRBV20-1
d_gene: -

CDR3nt: TGCGCCAGCAGCCAATCCGGGACATCGGGAAACACCATATATTTT
CDR3aa: CASSQSGTSGNTIYF
j_gene: TRBJ1-3
abundance: -
v_gene: TRBV5-1
d_gene: -

CDR3nt: TGTGCCAGTCGCCCCACGACAGGGGGCCAAGAGACCCAGTACTTC
CDR3aa: CASRPTTGGQETQYF
j_gene: TRBJ2-5
abundance: -
v_gene: TRBV19
d_gene: TRBD1

CDR3nt: TGTGCCAGCAGACAGACAGGGGATGGCTACACCTTC
CDR3aa: CASRQTGDGYTF
j_gene: TRBJ1-2
abundance: -
v_gene: TRBV25-1
d_gene: TRBD1

CDR3nt: TGTGCCAGCAGTTTCCAGGGCTTGAACACTGAAGCTTTCTTT
CDR3aa: CASSFQGLNTEAFF
j_gene: TRBJ1-1
abundance: -
v_gene: TRBV27
d_gene: -

CDR3nt: TGTGCCAGTAGCAACCGGGACAGACTCTATGGCTACACCTTC
CDR3aa: CASSNRDRLYGYTF
j_gene: TRBJ1-2
abundance: -
v_gene: TRBV19
d_gene: TRBD1

CDR3nt: TGTGCCAGCAAGCGACAGGGAACCAATTCACCCCTCCACTTT
CDR3aa: CASKRQGTNSPLHF
j_gene: TRBJ1-6
abundance: -
v_gene: TRBV2
d_gene: TRBD1

CDR3nt: TGCGCCAGCACCGATACAGGGAGGGGAGGGAACACTGAAGCTTTCTTT
CDR3aa: CASTDTGRGGNTEAFF
j_gene: TRBJ1-1
abundance: once
v_gene: TRBV5-1
d_gene: -

CDR3nt: TGTGCCAGCAGCTTGACTAGCGGGAGGGACCTCGGTGCCAAAAACATTCAGTACTTC
CDR3aa: CASSLTSGRDLGAKNIQYF
j_gene: TRBJ2-4
abundance: -
v_gene: TRBV5-5
d_gene: TRBD2

CDR3nt: TGTGCCAGCAGCTTAGGCAGACTAAATGAAAAACTGTTTTTT
CDR3aa: CASSLGRLNEKLFF
j_gene: TRBJ1-4
abundance: once
v_gene: TRBV13
d_gene: -

CDR3nt: TGTGCCAGCAGCTTCCCGGGACTACCACAAGAGACCCAGTACTTC
CDR3aa: CASSFPGLPQETQYF
j_gene: TRBJ2-5
abundance: -
v_gene: TRBV28
d_gene: TRBD2

CDR3nt: TGTGCCAGCAGCTTGAGGGGGACAGCTTTGGAGACCCAGTACTTC
CDR3aa: CASSLRGTALETQYF
j_gene: TRBJ2-5
abundance: -
v_gene: TRBV5-8
d_gene: TRBD1

CDR3nt: TGTGCCAGCACTGATCCCCGACAGGGGGCAGGAGAGACCCAGTACTTC
CDR3aa: CASTDPRQGAGETQYF
j_gene: TRBJ2-5
abundance: -
v_gene: TRBV6-1
d_gene: TRBD1